The 28 T cell receptor beta chains below were found in one sample sequenced in a study of blood T cell repertoires in COVID-19. Assay: immunoSEQ multiplex PCR; the TCRdb copy retains only in-frame clones and omits some. The table includes approximately 260,000 clones, 80% to 90% detected once. The material sequenced was PBMCs or T cells enriched from blood (not recorded which). The receptors come from a woman between 45 and 60 years old who had been exposed to COVID-19.

The chain carries TRBV9 and TRBJ2-1; weak D call: TRBD2 (7 bases). The V end lost 0 bases, the J end lost 4 bases, and 17 bases lay between the germline ends. CDR3 length: 17 amino acids. The V gene's germline CDR1 is SGDLS and CDR2 YYNGEE. The CDR3 nucleotides are TGTGCCAGCAGCGTAGAGAGGGGGGGCTGGGGTTACAATGAGCAGTTCTTC. This translates into CASSVERGGWGYNEQFF.

The chain carries TRBV12-3 or TRBV12-4 and TRBJ1-2; D gene ambiguous. This CDR3 contains 13 residues. V gave up 6 bases and J gave up 4 bases, with 12 bases separating them. This CDR3 reads CASSPRDSYGYTF. The DNA of the CDR3 is TGTGCCAGCAGCCCACGGGATAGCTATGGCTACACCTTC.

The CDR3 is CASSYGQGEKEKLFF. The CDR3 nucleotides are TGTGCCAGCAGTTACGGACAGGGGGAGAAGGAAAAACTGTTTTTT. V usage is TRBV28 and J usage is TRBJ1-4, with TRBD1 identical over 10 bases. The CDR3 extends over 15 amino acids. Germline trimming cut 4 bases from V and 8 bases from J; bases unmatched to any gene: 7. Germline assignment: CDR1 MDHEN and CDR2 SYDVKM.

V gene TRBV6-5 combines with J gene TRBJ2-1, with 7 positions matching TRBD2. The CDR3 has 11 residues. V dropped 11 bases and J dropped 14; count of bases not matched to a gene: 12. Germline CDR1 MNHEY, CDR2 SVGAGI. DNA of the CDR3: TGTGCCTCCTTATGGGGTGGACTAGAGTTCTTC. The encoded protein is CASLWGGLEFF.

As for this clone: Other DNA sequences in this sample translate to the same CDR3. The CDR3, as DNA: TGTGCCAGCAGCCTCCGGGGTAGCAATCAGCCCCAGCATTTT. Encoded protein: CASSLRGSNQPQHF. The chain uses TRBV27 and TRBJ1-5; D remains unclear. The V gene lost 6 bases and the J gene lost 0 bases, with 9 bases spanning the gap. The CDR3 length is 14 residues. Per the germline V gene, CDR1 is MNHEY and CDR2 is SMNVEV (reference sequence).

This chain joins TRBV6-6 and TRBJ1-1; D is unresolved. This CDR3 is built from 13 residues. Germline-derived CDR1 and CDR2 are MNHNY and SVGAGI (reference sequence). Trimming left V 6 bases short and J 1 base short, with 9 bases between. The CDR3, as DNA: TGTGCCAGCAGCCTAGAGGGGAACACTGAAGCTTTCTTT. This codes for CASSLEGNTEAFF.

The chain has TRBV21-1 and TRBJ1-5. TRBV21-1 is classified as a pseudogene. The CDR3 runs 17 residues. The CDR3 DNA sequence: TGTGCCAGCAGCAAATGGGGCGGGGACGGCTACAATCAGCCCCAGCATTTT. Its translation is CASSKWGGDGYNQPQHF.

The rearrangement joins TRBV11-3 to TRBJ1-1; D remains ambiguous. Trimming cost V 4 bases and J 1 base, with 10 bases left between them. In germline, CDR1 is SGHNT, CDR2 YENEEA. The CDR3 spans 14 residues. As DNA, the CDR3 is TGTGCCAGCAGCTCCTCCTTTTCGAACACTGAAGCTTTCTTT. Amino acids: CASSSSFSNTEAFF.

The rearrangement uses TRBV19 and TRBJ2-7; a weak D match, TRBD2 (6 bases). The CDR3 covers 13 residues. Between the trimmed V and J ends, which lost 4 bases and 3 bases, there was a span of 10 bases. Germline-derived CDR1 and CDR2 are LNHDA and SQIVND (reference sequence). The CDR3 nucleotides are TGTGCCAGTAGTACACCCGGGAGCTACGAGCAGTACTTC. Protein sequence: CASSTPGSYEQYF.

The gene calls are TRBV7-6 and TRBJ1-1; D perhaps matches TRBD1 (6 bases). Germline CDR1 SGHVS, CDR2 FNYEAQ. The length of the CDR3 is 15 residues. The V end was cut by 9 bases, the J end by 0 bases, with 17 bases between. The CDR3, as DNA: TGTGCCAGAGACCGGGGGGCCGTTATGAACACTGAAGCTTTCTTT. Residues: CARDRGAVMNTEAFF.

V is TRBV7-9 and J is TRBJ2-6; 8 bases align to TRBD1. The V gene end was trimmed by 3 bases and the J gene end by 2 bases; junction bases not matched to a gene: 9. Per germline, CDR1 SEHNR and CDR2 FQNEAQ (reference sequence). The CDR3 length is 18 residues. CDR3 region: CASSLERTGPPGANVLTF. DNA of the CDR3: TGTGCCAGCAGCTTGGAGCGGACAGGGCCTCCTGGGGCCAACGTCCTGACTTTC.

Remarks on this clone: In the same sample, other DNA sequences code for this CDR3. J is TRBJ2-3 and V is TRBV9; 7 positions agree with TRBD1. The germline V gene encodes CDR1 SGDLS and CDR2 YYNGEE. This CDR3 contains 16 residues. V was pared by 0 bases and J by 0 bases, with 4 bases of the junction left unmatched. The CDR3 loop is CASSVEGARSTDTQYF. The CDR3 DNA sequence: TGTGCCAGCAGCGTAGAGGGGGCTCGTAGCACAGATACGCAGTATTTT.

This sequence joins TRBV19 and TRBJ1-5; the match to TRBD1 covers 9 bases. The germline V gene encodes CDR1 LNHDA and CDR2 SQIVND (reference sequence). The CDR3 totals 14 residues. With 3 bases clipped from V and 7 bases from J, the junction kept 4 bases outside the gene matches. Here the CDR3 reads CASSMGQGQQPQHF. DNA of the CDR3: TGTGCCAGTAGTATGGGACAGGGTCAACAGCCCCAGCATTTT.

This clone was detected a few times. The chain couples TRBV6-5 to TRBJ1-1; D is unclear. V was pared by 4 bases and J by 1 base, with 7 bases between. Looked up from germline, CDR1 is MNHEY and CDR2 is SVGAGI. CDR3 length equals 13 residues. CDR3 protein: CASSLGRNTEAFF. CDR3 nucleotide sequence: TGTGCCAGCAGTTTAGGGAGGAACACTGAAGCTTTCTTT.

The chain is built from TRBV9 and TRBJ1-2; 7 bases match TRBD1. CDR3 length: 14 amino acids. Looked up from germline, CDR1 is SGDLS and CDR2 is YYNGEE. With V trimmed by 2 bases and J by 2 bases, 3 bases remained unmatched. CDR3 nucleotides: TGTGCCAGCAGCGTCGAACAGGGGAACTATGGCTACACCTTC. It specifies CASSVEQGNYGYTF.

This clone occurred once. The chain joins TRBV5-4 to TRBJ2-3; the match to TRBD2 covers 7 bases. The CDR3 loop spans 14 amino acids. V was clipped by 2 bases and J by 1 base; unmatched bases: 1. Germline V gene data show CDR1 as SGHNT and CDR2 as YYREEE (reference sequence). The CDR3 protein is CASSFAGGTDTQYF. The CDR3 DNA is TGTGCCAGCAGCTTCGCGGGGGGCACAGATACGCAGTATTTT.

The chain uses TRBV29-1 and TRBJ1-1; D gene unclear. CDR1 and CDR2 from the germline V gene are SQVTM and ANQGSEA. The CDR3 runs 13 residues. The V end lost 2 bases, the J end lost 1 base, and 8 bases lay between the germline ends. The DNA of the CDR3 is TGCAGCGTTGAACCGCGGCAGAACACTGAAGCTTTCTTT. Protein product: CSVEPRQNTEAFF.

This clone occurred many times. The chain recombines TRBV5-1 with TRBJ2-2; perhaps TRBD2 as D (5 bases). The CDR3 covers 14 residues. In germline, CDR1 is SGHRS, CDR2 YFSETQ. V was trimmed by 2 bases and J by 6 bases, leaving 11 bases between them. CDR3 in amino acids: CASSLTEGAGELFF. CDR3 in DNA: TGCGCCAGCAGCTTAACTGAGGGCGCCGGGGAGCTGTTTTTT.

V gene TRBV12-2 combines with J gene TRBJ2-5; the D call in the table, TRBD1, was not verified against the DNA. TRBV12-2 counts as a pseudogene. The CDR3 loop spans 16 amino acids. This chain's CDR3 is CASRLASGRPPETQYF. DNA of the CDR3: TGTGCAAGTCGCTTAGCCTCAGGTAGACCTCCAGAGACCCAGTACTTC.

CDR3 residues: CASTDRGQGPYEQYF. DNA for the CDR3: TGCGCCAGCACTGATCGGGGACAGGGGCCCTACGAGCAGTACTTC. This sequence joins TRBV10-2 and TRBJ2-7; 10 bases map to TRBD1. The CDR3 has 15 amino acids. Germline trimming cut 7 bases from V and 2 bases from J; bases unmatched to any gene: 8. CDR1 and CDR2 from the germline V gene are WSHSY and SAAADI.

The J gene is TRBJ1-6, the V gene TRBV18; 7 positions agree with TRBD1. The CDR3 sequence is 14 residues long. The V gene end was trimmed by 3 bases and the J gene end by 6 bases; junction bases not matched to a gene: 2. Germline V gene sequence: CDR1 KGHSH, CDR2 LQKENI. The CDR3 region is CASSPRQGNSPLHF. In DNA form, the CDR3 reads TGTGCCAGCTCACCTAGACAGGGTAATTCACCCCTCCACTTT.

The chain recombines TRBV20-1 with TRBJ1-2, with D possibly matching TRBD1 (6 bases). The CDR3 is made up of 11 amino acids. Germline V CDR1 and CDR2: DFQATT, SNEGSKA (reference sequence). CDR3 DNA: TGCACAGGGGATTTGAACTATGGCTACACCTTC. Translated: CTGDLNYGYTF.

The V and J genes are TRBV7-9 and TRBJ1-3; D might be TRBD1 (5 bases). V lost 3 bases and J lost 3, with 12 bases in between. Germline V gene sequence: CDR1 SEHNR, CDR2 FQNEAQ (reference sequence). This CDR3 is built from 15 residues. DNA of the CDR3: TGTGCCAGCAGCTTTAGTGCGGGGCTTGGAAACACCATATATTTT. The encoded protein is CASSFSAGLGNTIYF. Looking up the rest from reference TRBV7-9 and TRBJ1-3 gives the full variable domain: DTGVSQNPRHKITKRGQNVTFRCDPISEHNRLYWYRQTLGQGPEFLTYFQNEAQLEKSRLLSDRFSAERPKGSFSTLEIQRTEQGDSAMYLCASSFSAGLGNTIYFGEGSWLTVV.

J is TRBJ1-5 and V is TRBV2, with D tentatively TRBD1 (6 bases). Trimming pared 6 bases from V and 4 bases from J, leaving 10 bases between. The CDR3 runs 13 residues. Germline CDR1 is SNHLY and CDR2 is FYNNEI. The CDR3 coding sequence is TGTGCCAGCAGGGACAGCCCGAATCAGCCCCAGCATTTT. This gives the protein CASRDSPNQPQHF.

The J gene is TRBJ1-3, the V gene TRBV11-2, with D perhaps TRBD1 (6 bases). V was pared by 5 bases and J by 4 bases, with 9 bases between. The V gene's germline CDR1 is SGHAT and CDR2 FQNNGV. The CDR3 length is 13 residues. The CDR3 loop reads CASSRDRGNTIYF. CDR3 nucleotides: TGTGCCAGCAGCCGAGACAGGGGAAACACCATATATTTT.

The chain has TRBV12-3 or TRBV12-4 and TRBJ2-1; a weak D match, TRBD2 (6 bases). V was cut by 8 bases and J by 4 bases, with 12 bases left in between. This CDR3 region has 13 residues. CDR3 DNA: TGTGCCAGCCGGCCAGGAGGGTACAATGAGCAGTTCTTC. As protein: CASRPGGYNEQFF.

Here the CDR3 DNA reads TGTGCCAGTAGTAGCCTTGGGACATTTCATGGCTACACCTTC. The encoded protein is CASSSLGTFHGYTF. This chain connects TRBV19 to TRBJ1-2, with D possibly TRBD1 on 6 matching bases. The CDR3 spans 14 residues. The ends were cut back, 4 bases at V and 6 bases at J, with 15 bases in the middle. The germline V gene encodes CDR1 LNHDA and CDR2 SQIVND (reference sequence).

In DNA form, the CDR3 reads TGTGCCAGCAGCTTAGACAGGGACAATCAGCCCCAGCATTTT. It translates to CASSLDRDNQPQHF. The chain is built from TRBV7-8 and TRBJ1-5; TRBD1 might be the D (6 bases). V was trimmed by 1 base and J by 3 bases, leaving 7 bases between them. The CDR3 extends over 14 amino acids. Per the germline V gene, CDR1 is SGHVS and CDR2 is FQNEAQ.